Below are 25 T cell receptor beta chains sequenced from a single sample in a study of early T cells in non-severe SARS-CoV-2 infection. MiXCR was run by TCRdb on the 5' RACE reads, yielding one entry per CDR3 protein. The sample holds tens of thousands of distinct CDR3 sequences; 8% to 9.5% are singletons and the top ten take approximately 16%. Sequences were obtained from whole blood. The receptors here all came from an adult who was a healthcare worker with PCR-confirmed SARS-CoV-2 infection or an uninfected control (not recorded which).

This clonotype came up many times. The genes are TRBV28 and TRBJ2-7; no clear D. This CDR3 comprises 11 residues. The germline CDR1 and CDR2 sequences are MDHEN and SYDVKM. V lost 3 bases, J lost 5 bases, and 5 bases lay in between. CDR3 DNA: TGTGCCAGCAGTTTTCAGGACGAGCAGTACTTC. Translating it yields CASSFQDEQYF.

This clonotype was detected ten times or more. The chain links TRBV28 to TRBJ1-5; tentative D call: TRBD1 (6 bases). In germline, CDR1 is MDHEN, CDR2 SYDVKM. CDR3 size: 14 residues. With 3 bases removed from V and 6 bases from J, the gap between germline ends came to 12 bases. The CDR3 spells CASSLIGGGQPQHF. CDR3 DNA: TGTGCCAGCAGTTTGATAGGGGGAGGTCAGCCCCAGCATTTT.

This clonotype was seen many times. The chain links TRBV2 to TRBJ2-1; no definite D call. The CDR3 contains 12 residues. Germline V CDR1 and CDR2: SNHLY, FYNNEI. Trimming took 3 bases from V and 12 from J, leaving 12 bases between them. CDR3 nucleotides: TGTGCCAGCAGTGAGTTTTTTCCTGGGCAGTTCTTC. This codes for CASSEFFPGQFF. Full variable domain (remainder filled in from reference TRBV2 and TRBJ2-1): EPEVTQTPSHQVTQMGQEVILRCVPISNHLYFYWYRQILGQKVEFLVSFYNNEISEKSEIFDDQFSVERPDGSNFTLKIRSTKLEDSAMYFCASSEFFPGQFFGPGTRLTVL.

This clonotype has more than one count but fewer than ten. The gene calls are TRBV7-2 and TRBJ2-7; a weak D match, TRBD1 (6 bases). Germline V gene sequence: CDR1 SGHTA, CDR2 FQGNSA. Trimming stripped 11 bases from V and 5 bases from J, with 19 bases between. The CDR3 has 13 amino acids. The CDR3 region is CASGRTAPDEQYF. The CDR3 DNA sequence: TGTGCCTCAGGAAGGACAGCCCCTGACGAGCAGTACTTC.

Many counts were recorded for this clonotype. This chain links TRBV20-1 with TRBJ2-5; 8 bases are shared with TRBD2. CDR3 size: 13 residues. Germline V lookup: CDR1 DFQATT, CDR2 SNEGSKA (reference sequence). J was trimmed by 0 bases and V by 6 bases; bases with no gene match: 3. The CDR3 here is CSASLADQETQYF. The CDR3, as DNA: TGCAGTGCGTCACTAGCGGACCAAGAGACCCAGTACTTC.

There are a few counts of this clonotype. This chain joins TRBV28 and TRBJ2-7, with D possibly being TRBD1 (6 bases). Trimming cost V 5 bases and J 6 bases, with 14 bases left between them. CDR1 is MDHEN and CDR2 is SYDVKM in the germline V gene. The CDR3 runs to 13 residues. Here the CDR3 reads CASSPGAMFEQYF. As DNA, the CDR3 is TGTGCCAGCAGTCCAGGGGCAATGTTCGAGCAGTACTTC.

This clonotype was counted between two and nine times. This rearrangement joins TRBV27 to TRBJ1-5; D is ambiguous. The CDR3 totals 14 residues. The germline V gene has CDR1 MNHEY and CDR2 SMNVEV (reference sequence). V lost 7 bases to trimming and J lost 0 bases, with 10 bases between them. CDR3 region: CASKDRLSNQPQHF. The CDR3, as DNA: TGTGCCAGCAAGGACCGACTTAGCAATCAGCCCCAGCATTTT.

Ten or more counts support this clonotype. The chain recombines TRBV28 with TRBJ2-1, with a possible D match to TRBD1 (5 bases). Germline CDR1 MDHEN, CDR2 SYDVKM. This CDR3 has 16 residues. V was shortened by 3 bases and J by 1 base, with 13 bases between the two germline ends. The CDR3 coding sequence is TGTGCCAGCAGTTTGACAGACAGACCATCCTACAATGAGCAGTTCTTC. It is translated as CASSLTDRPSYNEQFF. Filled out from reference TRBV28 and TRBJ2-1, the complete variable domain reads DVKVTQSSRYLVKRTGEKVFLECVQDMDHENMFWYRQDPGLGLRLIYFSYDVKMKEKGDIPEGYSVSREKKERFSLILESASTNQTSMYLCASSLTDRPSYNEQFFGPGTRLTVL.

This clonotype was counted between two and nine times. This chain joins TRBV7-2 and TRBJ1-1, with 7 nucleotides matching TRBD1. With 6 bases clipped from V and 6 bases from J, the junction kept 7 bases outside the gene matches. The CDR3 totals 13 residues. CDR1 and CDR2 (germline): SGHTA, FQGNSA. The CDR3 region has the DNA TGTGCCAGCAGGTCACAGGGGACCGCTGAAGCTTTCTTT. It encodes CASRSQGTAEAFF. Based on the CDR3 plus reference TRBV7-2 and TRBJ1-1, the full variable domain is GAGVSQSPSNKVTEKGKDVELRCDPISGHTALYWYRQSLGQGLEFLIYFQGNSAPDKSGLPSDRFSAERTGGSVSTLTIQRTQQEDSAVYLCASRSQGTAEAFFGQGTRLTVV.

This clonotype was recorded many times. The chain has TRBV18 and TRBJ1-1; D is uncertain. V gave up 5 bases and J gave up 3 bases, with 7 bases separating them. The germline V gene encodes CDR1 KGHSH and CDR2 LQKENI. This CDR3 comprises 12 residues. CDR3 nucleotides: TGTGCCAGCTCATTCGGGGACACTGAAGCTTTCTTT. Encoded protein: CASSFGDTEAFF. Drawing the rest from reference TRBV18 and TRBJ1-1, the complete variable domain is NAGVMQNPRHLVRRRGQEARLRCSPMKGHSHVYWYRQLPEEGLKFMVYLQKENIIDESGMPKERFSAEFPKEGPSILRIQQVVRGDSAAYFCASSFGDTEAFFGQGTRLTVV.

In its sample, this clonotype was seen many times. The chain uses TRBV29-1 and TRBJ1-1, with no clear D. From germline, CDR1 is SQVTM and CDR2 ANQGSEA. Trimming took off 6 bases at V and 7 bases at J, with 9 bases between the two ends. CDR3 size: 10 residues. The CDR3 reads CSVGFDEAFF. CDR3 bases: TGCAGCGTCGGATTTGATGAAGCTTTCTTT.

This CDR3 is CAWRSGGQGKETQYF. The CDR3 region has the DNA TGTGCCTGGAGGTCAGGGGGACAGGGGAAAGAGACCCAGTACTTC. The J gene is TRBJ2-5, the V gene TRBV30; TRBD1 matches at 10 bases. V was clipped by 3 bases and J by 3 bases; unmatched bases: 7. The CDR3 has 15 amino acids. Germline CDR1 GTSNPN, CDR2 SVGIG (reference sequence). The variable domain in full, completed from reference TRBV30 and TRBJ2-5, reads SQTIHQWPATLVQPVGSPLSLECTVEGTSNPNLYWYRQAAGRGLQLLFYSVGIGQISSEVPQNLSASRPQDRQFILSSKKLLLSDSGFYLCAWRSGGQGKETQYFGPGTRLLVL.

This chain links TRBV7-2 with TRBJ2-2; no clear D. The CDR3 loop spans 16 amino acids. From germline, CDR1 is SGHTA and CDR2 FQGNSA. V dropped 2 bases and J dropped 0 bases, with 10 bases sitting between them. CDR3: CASSLLPIANTGELFF. The DNA for the CDR3 is TGTGCCAGCAGCTTACTCCCCATTGCGAACACCGGGGAGCTGTTTTTT.

In this sample, this clonotype turned up many times. This chain links TRBV25-1 with TRBJ1-1, with 9 nucleotides matching TRBD1. V shed 6 bases and J 1 base; nucleotides not matched to a gene: 6. The CDR3 is made up of 15 amino acids. Germline-derived CDR1 and CDR2 are MGHDK and SYGVNS. CDR3: CASRPHRGPNTEAFF. The DNA for the CDR3 is TGTGCCAGCAGGCCTCACAGGGGGCCGAACACTGAAGCTTTCTTT. Full variable domain (missing parts from reference TRBV25-1 and TRBJ1-1): EADIYQTPRYLVIGTGKKITLECSQTMGHDKMYWYQQDPGMELHLIHYSYGVNSTEKGDLSSESTVSRIRTEHFPLTLESARPSHTSQYLCASRPHRGPNTEAFFGQGTRLTVV.

This clonotype has a handful of counts. The chain carries TRBV7-3 and TRBJ2-2; D gene ambiguous. The germline V gene has CDR1 SGHTA and CDR2 FQGTGA. CDR3 size: 13 residues. Trimming left V 0 bases short and J 3 bases short, with 2 bases between. The CDR3 nucleotides read TGTGCCAGCAGCTTAACGCACACCGGGGAGCTGTTTTTT. This sequence encodes CASSLTHTGELFF.

This clonotype has a count of ten or more. The genes are TRBV12-5 and TRBJ1-4, with a tentative D call TRBD1 (5 bases). CDR1 LGHNT and CDR2 FRNRAP come from the germline V gene. The CDR3 totals 14 residues. The V end was cut by 6 bases, the J end by 5 bases, with 13 bases between. The DNA of the CDR3 is TGTGCTAGTGGCCCCGGGACTCAGAATGAAAAACTGTTTTTT. This gives the protein CASGPGTQNEKLFF. Drawing the rest from reference TRBV12-5 and TRBJ1-4, the complete variable domain is DARVTQTPRHKVTEMGQEVTMRCQPILGHNTVFWYRQTMMQGLELLAYFRNRAPLDDSGMPKDRFSAEMPDATLATLKIQPSEPRDSAVYFCASGPGTQNEKLFFGSGTQLSVL.

This clonotype has at least ten counts. The chain employs TRBV6-2 or TRBV6-3 and TRBJ1-1, with TRBD1 matching 8 bases. Trimming at V came to 6 bases and at J to 2 bases, leaving 11 bases not matched to a gene. The CDR3 is 16 amino acids. CDR1 and CDR2 from the germline V gene are MNHEY and SVGEGT. CDR3 nucleotide sequence: TGTGCCAGCAGGGACAGGGCCAGTACAAAAAACACTGAAGCTTTCTTT. It codes for CASRDRASTKNTEAFF.

The V and J genes are TRBV7-2 and TRBJ2-5, with 9 bases lining up with TRBD2. Germline assignment: CDR1 SGHTA and CDR2 FQGNSA. With 3 bases clipped from V and 5 bases from J, the junction kept 4 bases outside the gene matches. The CDR3 extends over 14 amino acids. In DNA form, the CDR3 reads TGTGCCAGCAGCTTTCTAGCGGGAATCGAGACCCAGTACTTC. It translates to CASSFLAGIETQYF.

This clonotype came up many times. J is TRBJ1-2 and V is TRBV5-1, with 7 bases matching TRBD1. The CDR3 runs 15 residues. V dropped 4 bases and J dropped 5; count of bases not matched to a gene: 11. Germline V gene lookup returns CDR1 SGHRS and CDR2 YFSETQ. The CDR3 spells CASSPDRDSYYGYTF. CDR3 nucleotides: TGCGCCAGCAGCCCCGACAGGGACAGCTATTATGGCTACACCTTC.

This clonotype was recorded many times. It is unclear where the CDR3 begins or ends on the DNA, so no DNA is shown, and the CDR3 is as TCRdb lists it. V usage is TRBV28 and J usage is TRBJ1-2; the table assigns TRBD1, which was not confirmed against the DNA. The CDR3 is 14 residues long, ends included. The germline gives CDR1 MDHEN, CDR2 SYDVKM. CDR3 region: CASSSSGRGYGYTF.

This clonotype was picked up many times. The chain joins TRBV3-1 to TRBJ1-3; perhaps TRBD1 as D (5 bases). This CDR3 has 14 residues. Trimming took off 3 bases at V and 6 bases at J, with 12 bases between the two ends. Germline V gene sequence: CDR1 LGHDT, CDR2 YNNKEL (reference sequence). This CDR3 is CASSQNGGENTIYF. The DNA for the CDR3 is TGTGCCAGCAGCCAGAACGGGGGTGAAAACACCATATATTTT. Based on the CDR3 plus reference TRBV3-1 and TRBJ1-3, the full variable domain is DTAVSQTPKYLVTQMGNDKSIKCEQNLGHDTMYWYKQDSKKFLKIMFSYNNKELIINETVPNRFSPKSPDKAHLNLHINSLELGDSAVYFCASSQNGGENTIYFGEGSWLTVV.

V is TRBV2 and J is TRBJ1-2; D gene unclear. The CDR3 contains 12 residues. CDR1 and CDR2 (germline): SNHLY, FYNNEI. The V and J ends lost 10 bases and 4 bases respectively, with 13 bases between them. CDR3 residues: CANSKDVYGYTF. As DNA, the CDR3 is TGTGCCAACTCTAAGGACGTCTATGGCTACACCTTC.

This clonotype is judged medium-sized. The V call is TRBV5-4, the J call TRBJ2-7, with D perhaps TRBD1 (6 bases). CDR3 size: 14 residues. V lost 2 bases and J 3 bases, leaving 12 bases between the germline ends. Germline values: CDR1 SGHNT, CDR2 YYREEE (reference sequence). This CDR3 reads CASSLQGSDYEQYF. The DNA of the CDR3 is TGTGCCAGCAGCTTACAGGGAAGCGACTACGAGCAGTACTTC.

Many counts were recorded for this clonotype. V usage is TRBV7-9 and J usage is TRBJ1-6; D gene unclear. The CDR3 length is 16 residues. CDR1 is SEHNR, CDR2 FQNEAQ, per germline (reference sequence). Trimming left V 1 base short and J 7 bases short, with 14 bases between. In DNA form, the CDR3 reads TGTGCCAGCAGCTTAGGGCCTCCCGGGAACAATTCACCCCTCCACTTT. This sequence encodes CASSLGPPGNNSPLHF.

The table lists this clonotype with a few counts. V is TRBV20-1 and J is TRBJ1-1; D unclear. Germline V gene data show CDR1 as DFQATT and CDR2 as SNEGSKA (reference sequence). There are 11 residues in the CDR3. Deletions cut 7 bases from V and 1 base from J, with 7 bases between. This CDR3 is CSGYRNTEAFF. CDR3 nucleotides: TGCAGTGGGTACAGGAACACTGAAGCTTTCTTT.